The next 3 T cell receptor beta chains were all read from a single sample in a study of blood T cell repertoires in COVID-19. Sequencing was performed with immunoSEQ multiplex PCR; in TCRdb, only in-frame clones are kept and a portion is missing. Of fewer than 200,000 clones detected, about 91% appear once; the ten largest clones hold under 5%. The specimen was peripheral blood. The receptors shown here come from a woman aged 60-75 years who had recovered from COVID-19.

V and J are TRBV27 and TRBJ2-5; 11 bases are a match to TRBD2. The germline gives CDR1 MNHEY, CDR2 SMNVEV (reference sequence). V shed 0 bases, J shed 7 bases, and the junction held 7 bases outside the gene matches. This CDR3 has 16 residues. CDR3 sequence reads: CASSLSLAGVLGTQYF. The CDR3 DNA is TGTGCCAGCAGTTTATCACTAGCGGGGGTCCTAGGGACCCAGTACTTC.

The chain has TRBV24-1 and TRBJ2-2; D ambiguous. Germline V gene sequence: CDR1 KGHDR, CDR2 SFDVKD. V was trimmed by 6 bases and J by 6 bases, leaving 4 bases between them. The CDR3 extends over 11 amino acids. This chain's CDR3 is CATSHAGELFF. CDR3 coding DNA: TGTGCCACCAGTCATGCCGGGGAGCTGTTTTTT.

The chain carries TRBV10-1 and TRBJ1-6; D is unclear. CDR3 size: 15 residues. Between the trimmed V and J ends, which lost 7 bases and 9 bases, there was a span of 19 bases. The germline V gene has CDR1 WNHNN and CDR2 SYGVQD (reference sequence). CDR3 coding DNA: TGCGCCAGCAATGGCGGCCCCGCTCCCATTTCACCCCTCCACTTT. Its protein is CASNGGPAPISPLHF.